Listed below are T cell receptor beta chains from one sample, sequenced in a study of Ad26.COV2.S vaccination and SARS-CoV-2 variants. The repertoire was sequenced with immunoSEQ multiplex PCR; TCRdb's copy has only in-frame clones and lacks some. The data show 500,000 or so clones, roughly 89% seen once. The specimen was peripheral blood, collected in a trial of Ad26.COV2.S vaccine versus placebo. These receptors came from a person between 18 and 65 years old who received the Ad26.COV2.S COVID-19 vaccine or a placebo. Each CDR3 is given with its conserved first and last residue. The D gene is left open where the match is weak. Only some rows state a clone size, as once, few, many or a class for expanded clones.

v_call,d_call,j_call,clone_size,cdr3_aa,cdr3_nt
TRBV5-8,TRBD2,TRBJ2-3,.,CASSPGLVADTQYF,TGTGCCAGCAGCCCAGGACTAGTGGCAGATACGCAGTATTTT
TRBV4-1,TRBD2,TRBJ2-5,.,CASTPSGGPRETQYF,TGCGCCAGCACCCCAAGCGGGGGGCCACGGGAGACCCAGTACTTC
TRBV28,.,TRBJ1-5,.,CASSLGGGVNQPQHF,TGTGCCAGCAGTTTGGGGGGGGGAGTCAATCAGCCCCAGCATTTT
TRBV19,.,TRBJ1-1,.,CASSIDGTLIHYENTEAFF,TGTGCCAGTAGTATAGATGGTACACTAATACATTATGAGAACACTGAAGCTTTCTTT
TRBV5-5,.,TRBJ2-1,.,CASSLVGPRGREQFF,TGTGCCAGCAGCTTGGTCGGACCCCGGGGTCGTGAGCAGTTCTTC
TRBV6-2/TRBV6-3,TRBD2,TRBJ2-5,.,CASSLGLAGGQETQYF,TGTGCCAGCAGTCTAGGACTAGCGGGAGGCCAAGAGACCCAGTACTTC
TRBV5-8,.,TRBJ1-4,.,CASSLAAPLVGEKLFF,TGTGCCAGCAGCTTGGCGGCTCCCCTAGTGGGTGAAAAACTGTTTTTT
TRBV29-1,.,TRBJ1-1,.,CSVEPWIYTEAFF,TGCAGCGTTGAACCGTGGATCTACACTGAAGCTTTCTTT
TRBV6-6,.,TRBJ2-3,.,CASSRRGTGGTDTQYF,TGTGCCAGCAGCCGCCGGGGGACGGGGGGCACAGATACGCAGTATTTT
TRBV3-1/TRBV3-2,.,TRBJ2-1,.,CASSQVSHRDAGSCEQFF,TGTGCCAGCAGCCAAGTCTCCCACCGGGATGCCGGATCGTGTGAGCAGTTCTTC
TRBV5-5,.,TRBJ1-4,.,CASSLAAGVYEKLFF,TGTGCCAGCAGCTTGGCCGCAGGGGTTTATGAAAAACTGTTTTTT
TRBV5-1,.,TRBJ2-1,.,CASSLIRGLYNEQFF,TGCGCCAGCAGCTTAATCAGGGGACTATACAATGAGCAGTTCTTC
TRBV6-2/TRBV6-3,TRBD2,TRBJ2-2,few,CASSYSKTSGGKNTGELFF,TGTGCCAGCAGTTACTCGAAGACTAGCGGGGGAAAGAACACCGGGGAGCTGTTTTTT
TRBV4-2,.,TRBJ2-5,.,CASSQDSHFRETQYF,TGTGCCAGCAGCCAAGATTCACACTTTCGGGAGACCCAGTACTTC
TRBV28,TRBD2,TRBJ2-3,.,CASSYSGGVTDTQYF,TGTGCCAGCAGTTATAGCGGGGGGGTGACAGATACGCAGTATTTT
TRBV5-1,.,TRBJ2-4,.,CASSLVPGKNIQYF,TGCGCCAGCAGCTTGGTACCGGGAAAAAACATTCAGTACTTC
TRBV6-5,.,TRBJ1-1,.,CASRALADIEAFF,TGTGCCAGCAGGGCACTAGCCGATATTGAAGCTTTCTTT
TRBV4-3,TRBD2,TRBJ2-1,.,CASSPRDGGGANEQFF,TGCGCCAGCAGCCCGCGGGATGGCGGGGGGGCGAATGAGCAGTTCTTC
TRBV15,.,TRBJ1-2,.,CATSRDEGPGDGYTF,TGTGCCACCAGCAGAGATGAAGGGCCAGGCGACGGCTACACCTTC
TRBV12-5,.,TRBJ2-5,.,CASALGQSQETQYF,TGTGCTAGTGCCCTAGGACAGTCCCAAGAGACCCAGTACTTC
TRBV11-1,TRBD1,TRBJ1-4,.,CASSFGTDKLFF,TGTGCCAGCAGCTTCGGGACAGATAAACTGTTTTTT
TRBV7-9,.,TRBJ2-3,once,CASSVQGGTDTQYF,TGTGCCAGCAGTGTACAGGGAGGGACAGATACGCAGTATTTT
TRBV25-1,TRBD1,TRBJ2-1,.,CASSEAPGTGNEQFF,TGTGCCAGCAGTGAAGCCCCCGGGACAGGGAATGAGCAGTTCTTC
TRBV7-2,.,TRBJ2-5,.,CASSLFGQQETQYF,TGTGCCAGCAGCTTATTTGGACAGCAAGAGACCCAGTACTTC
TRBV6-4,.,TRBJ1-5,.,CASGKGGNQPQHF,TGTGCCAGCGGGAAGGGGGGCAATCAGCCCCAGCATTTT
TRBV4-3,.,TRBJ1-3,.,CASSQAPPISGNTIYF,TGCGCCAGCAGCCAAGCCCCCCCTATCTCTGGAAACACCATATATTTT
TRBV5-1,.,TRBJ1-3,.,CASSLAQLTSGNTIYF,TGCGCCAGCAGCTTGGCCCAGCTAACCTCTGGAAACACCATATATTTT
TRBV28,TRBD2,TRBJ2-7,.,CASSLAGGPSWSSYEQYF,TGTGCCAGCAGTTTGGCGGGGGGCCCCTCCTGGAGCTCCTACGAGCAGTACTTC
TRBV19,TRBD1,TRBJ2-2,.,CASSVQGPGELFF,TGTGCCAGTAGTGTACAGGGGCCCGGGGAGCTGTTTTTT
TRBV29-1,.,TRBJ1-3,few,CSVLVSSGNTIYF,TGCAGCGTTTTGGTGAGCTCTGGAAACACCATATATTTT
TRBV4-3,.,TRBJ2-1,.,CASSQHIRGREQFF,TGCGCCAGCAGCCAACATATTAGGGGCCGTGAGCAGTTCTTC
TRBV6-5,.,TRBJ1-5,.,CASSLLGGTQHF,TGTGCCAGCAGTCTATTGGGGGGGACCCAGCATTTT
TRBV12-3/TRBV12-4,.,TRBJ2-3,.,CASSSGDPQYF,TGTGCCAGCAGTTCCGGGGACCCGCAGTATTTT
TRBV12-5,TRBD2,TRBJ2-5,.,CASGLVLGLAGDQETQYF,TGTGCTAGTGGTTTGGTACTGGGACTAGCGGGAGACCAAGAGACCCAGTACTTC
TRBV30,TRBD2,TRBJ2-3,.,CAWSPISGSGTDTQYF,TGTGCCTGGAGTCCCATCAGCGGGAGCGGCACAGATACGCAGTATTTT
TRBV6-2/TRBV6-3,.,TRBJ2-3,.,CASSSRIGRTDTQYF,TGTGCCAGCAGTTCAAGGATAGGGCGCACAGATACGCAGTATTTT
TRBV7-8,TRBD2,TRBJ2-1,.,CASTLGGNEQFF,TGTGCCAGCACCCTCGGGGGGAATGAGCAGTTCTTC
TRBV4-2,.,TRBJ2-3,.,CASSQDRGTPGEDTQYF,TGTGCCAGCAGCCAAGATCGGGGGACACCCGGCGAAGATACGCAGTATTTT
TRBV4-3,TRBD2,TRBJ2-1,.,CASSQVLSWREGRGEQFF,TGCGCCAGCAGCCAAGTGTTAAGTTGGCGGGAGGGCCGGGGTGAGCAGTTCTTC
TRBV7-6,.,TRBJ1-6,once,CASSWGEDNSPLHF,TGTGCCAGCAGTTGGGGAGAAGATAATTCACCCCTCCACTTT
TRBV19,.,TRBJ1-4,.,CASSIPGWEKLFF,TGTGCCAGTAGTATCCCGGGCTGGGAAAAACTGTTTTTT
TRBV10-1,.,TRBJ1-3,.,CASGHQRLLNAGNTIYF,TGCGCCAGCGGACATCAGCGACTCCTCAACGCTGGAAACACCATATATTTT
TRBV19,.,TRBJ1-2,once,CASTKDQRHYGYTF,TGTGCCAGTACGAAGGACCAGCGCCACTATGGCTACACCTTC
TRBV7-2,.,TRBJ2-5,few,CASSLGLYGQETQYF,TGTGCCAGCAGCTTAGGTTTGTACGGACAAGAGACCCAGTACTTC
TRBV7-2,.,TRBJ2-2,.,CASSLLSGGFGGELFF,TGTGCCAGCAGCTTATTATCCGGGGGATTCGGCGGGGAGCTGTTTTTT